One and the same sample provided the 6 T cell receptor beta chains below, sequenced in a study of T cell clonality in common variable immunodeficiency. Profiling relied on immunoSEQ multiplex PCR, and the TCRdb table lists in-frame clones only, not all of them. The repertoire consists of 35,000 or so clones, none detected only once. The sample consisted of peripheral blood mononuclear cells. The source is a person between 18 and 70 years old in good health.

There are many counts of this clone. The read halts 3 residues ahead of the CDR3 end, with the missing end drawn from the germline J gene. J is TRBJ1-6 and V is TRBV5-6, with D possibly matching TRBD1 (5 bases). The CDR3 is 13 amino acids. Germline CDR1 is SGHDT and CDR2 is YYEEEE. CDR3 DNA (partial): TGTGCCAGCAGCTTGGGCGACAGCTTCCCC. Protein product: CASSLGDSFP. The complete CDR3 reads CASSLGDSFPLHF.

Turning to this clone: From the germline J gene comes the end of the CDR3, since the read stops 3 residues before it. The chain recombines TRBV19 with TRBJ2-7, with 10 positions matching TRBD1. The CDR3 is 13 residues long. V lost 10 bases to trimming and J lost 2 bases; unmatched junction nucleotides: 5. Germline V lookup: CDR1 LNHDA, CDR2 SQIVND (reference sequence). Partial CDR3 DNA: TGTGCCACCACGGGGACAGGGGCCTACGAG. Translated, it gives CATTGTGAYE. The full CDR3 protein is CATTGTGAYEQYF.

This clone came up many times. Read sequence stops 3 residues before the CDR3 end, and the germline J gene provides the missing end. The chain has TRBV18 and TRBJ1-5, with D possibly matching TRBD1 (5 bases). V lost 2 bases, J lost 7 bases, and 12 bases lay in between. CDR3 length: 14 residues. Germline V gene lookup returns CDR1 KGHSH and CDR2 LQKENI. The sequenced part of the CDR3 DNA is TGTGCCAGCTCACCAGACGCCTCAGGGCAGCCC. Protein: CASSPDASGQP. The full CDR3 is CASSPDASGQPQHF. The full variable domain, in which reference TRBV18 and TRBJ1-5 provide the parts outside the CDR3, is NAGVMQNPRHLVRRRGQEARLRCSPMKGHSHVYWYRQLPEEGLKFMVYLQKENIIDESGMPKERFSAEFPKEGPSILRIQQVVRGDSAAYFCASSPDASGQPQHFGDGTRLSIL.

The table lists this clone with many counts. The CDR3 is cut off 3 residues early in the read; its end comes from the germline J gene. The chain has TRBV6-2 or TRBV6-3 and TRBJ2-7; no clear D gene. Germline CDR1 is MNHEY and CDR2 is SVGEGT. There are 15 residues in the CDR3. Trimming left V 3 bases short and J 3 bases short, with 15 bases between. The part of the CDR3 DNA that was read is TGTGCCAGCAGTTATCAGGAGCACATACACTACGAG. It encodes CASSYQEHIHYE. The full CDR3 protein reads CASSYQEHIHYEQYF.

This clone was recorded at least ten times. Read sequence stops 3 residues before the CDR3 end, and the germline J gene provides the missing end. The J gene is TRBJ2-2, the V gene TRBV6-2 or TRBV6-3; D may be TRBD2 (6 bases). Trimming removed 5 bases from V and 9 bases from J, with 16 bases in between. Germline CDR1 is MNHEY and CDR2 is SVGEGT. This CDR3 region has 14 residues. The sequenced CDR3 bases are TGTGCCAGCAGTCGGGACTTACGACCACGGGAG. It is translated as CASSRDLRPRE. The full CDR3 is CASSRDLRPRELFF.

This clone was seen many times. Sequencing ends 3 residues short of the CDR3 end; the germline J gene provides the rest. The V call is TRBV20-1, the J call TRBJ1-1; no reliable D call. The germline gives CDR1 DFQATT, CDR2 SNEGSKA (reference sequence). The V and J ends lost 3 bases and 2 bases respectively, with 13 bases between them. The CDR3 length is 14 residues. The sequenced part of the CDR3 DNA is TGCAGTGCTAGTGCAGGCGACCTAAACACTGAA. As protein: CSASAGDLNTE. The entire CDR3 reads CSASAGDLNTEAFF.